This T cell receptor beta chain was observed in a study of metastatic and nonmetastatic thyroid tumors. Until they underwent thyroid surgery, no patient had received any treatment. This clone has ten or more counts. The length of the CDR3 is 18 residues. V shed 1 base and J 4 bases; nucleotides not matched to a gene: 14. Germline V gives CDR1 LGHDT, CDR2 YNNKEL (reference sequence). TCRdb re-analyzed the PCR reads using MiXCR. The data contain about 30,000 clones, under 25% of them singletons. Sequences were obtained from blood. V is TRBV3-1 and J is TRBJ1-2; 8 positions agree with TRBD1. The TCR was taken from a female donor with papillary thyroid cancer or a benign thyroid nodule (not recorded which). Some clones in this sample may be carry-over from other donors' samples. CDR3 sequence (DNA): TGTGCCAGCAGCCAAGCCTACCCAACAGGGGGAAGGGGCTATGGCTACACCTTC. Translation gives CASSQAYPTGGRGYGYTF.